This T cell receptor (beta chain) was profiled in a study of blood T cell repertoires in COVID-19. At the level of the study: Both acute and convalescent COVID-19 samples were obtained from the United States, Italy and Spain. The analysed material was cDNA or gDNA that came from T cells, B-cell-depleted T cells, or PBMCs.

Seattle-derived patients entered the study during active infection and were followed longitudinally. Per the study methods: By means of reference gene primer amplification, nucleated cell counts were estimated. TCRdb's copy holds only in-frame clones and misses some; the assay was immunoSEQ multiplex PCR. That table furnishes V, J and clone size, whereas the DNA furnished D and trimming. The sample consists of some 200,000 clones, about 83% of them appearing once. This CDR3 spans 15 amino acids. V shed 7 bases and J 2 bases; nucleotides not matched to a gene: 6. The V gene's germline CDR1 is SGHTA and CDR2 FQGNSA.

Sequencing used peripheral blood. This sequence was found in a woman in her seventies with COVID-19, enrolled during active disease. The V gene is TRBV7-2, the J gene TRBJ1-2; TRBD1 matches 11 bases. The CDR3, as DNA: TGTGCCAGCATCCCAGGACAGGGGGCGAACTATGGCTACACCTTC. This sequence encodes CASIPGQGANYGYTF.